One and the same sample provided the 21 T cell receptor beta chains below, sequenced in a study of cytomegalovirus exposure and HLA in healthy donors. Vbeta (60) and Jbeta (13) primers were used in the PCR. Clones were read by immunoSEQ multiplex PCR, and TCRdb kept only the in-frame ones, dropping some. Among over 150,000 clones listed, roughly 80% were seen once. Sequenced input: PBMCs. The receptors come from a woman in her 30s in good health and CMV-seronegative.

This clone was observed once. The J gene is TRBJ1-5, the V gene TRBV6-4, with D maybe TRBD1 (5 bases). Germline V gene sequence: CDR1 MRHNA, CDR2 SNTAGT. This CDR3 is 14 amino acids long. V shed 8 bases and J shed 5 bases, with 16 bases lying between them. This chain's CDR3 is CASSGSGVHQPQHF. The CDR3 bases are TGTGCCAGCTCTGGTTCGGGGGTCCATCAGCCCCAGCATTTT.

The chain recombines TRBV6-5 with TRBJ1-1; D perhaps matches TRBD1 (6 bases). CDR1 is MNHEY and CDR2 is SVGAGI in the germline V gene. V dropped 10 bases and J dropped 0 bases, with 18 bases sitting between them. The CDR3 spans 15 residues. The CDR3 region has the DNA TGTGCCACAACCGACAGGACTCCCATGAACACTGAAGCTTTCTTT. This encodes CATTDRTPMNTEAFF.

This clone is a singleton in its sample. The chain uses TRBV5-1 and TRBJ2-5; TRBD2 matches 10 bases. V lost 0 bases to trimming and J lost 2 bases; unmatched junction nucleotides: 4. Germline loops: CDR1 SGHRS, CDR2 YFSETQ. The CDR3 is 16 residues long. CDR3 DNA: TGCGCCAGCAGCTTGGTTAGCGGGAGGAGGCAAGAGACCCAGTACTTC. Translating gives CASSLVSGRRQETQYF.

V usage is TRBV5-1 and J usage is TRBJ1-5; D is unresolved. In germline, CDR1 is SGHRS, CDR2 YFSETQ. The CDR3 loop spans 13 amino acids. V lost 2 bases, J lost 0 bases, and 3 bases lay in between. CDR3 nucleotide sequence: TGCGCCAGCAGCTTTAATAGCAATCAGCCCCAGCATTTT. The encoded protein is CASSFNSNQPQHF.

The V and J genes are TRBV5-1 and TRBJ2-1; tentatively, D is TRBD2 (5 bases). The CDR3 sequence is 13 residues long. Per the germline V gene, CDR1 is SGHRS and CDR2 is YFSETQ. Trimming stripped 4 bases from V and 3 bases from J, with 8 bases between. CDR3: CASSAGIYNEQFF. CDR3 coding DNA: TGCGCCAGCAGCGCCGGGATCTACAATGAGCAGTTCTTC.

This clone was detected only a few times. CDR3 in DNA: TGCAGCGTTGAAGGTACCAGGCCCTACGAGCAGTACTTC. It encodes CSVEGTRPYEQYF. The rearrangement uses TRBV29-1 and TRBJ2-7, with D unresolved. Trimming removed 1 base from V and 2 bases from J, with 9 bases in between. This CDR3 spans 13 amino acids. The germline gives CDR1 SQVTM, CDR2 ANQGSEA.

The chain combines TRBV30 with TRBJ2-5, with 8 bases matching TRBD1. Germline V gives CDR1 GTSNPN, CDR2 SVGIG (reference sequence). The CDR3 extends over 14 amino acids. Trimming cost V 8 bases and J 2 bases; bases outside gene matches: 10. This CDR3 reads CAQRRGLHQETQYF. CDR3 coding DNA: TGTGCCCAACGCAGGGGGCTCCATCAAGAGACCCAGTACTTC.

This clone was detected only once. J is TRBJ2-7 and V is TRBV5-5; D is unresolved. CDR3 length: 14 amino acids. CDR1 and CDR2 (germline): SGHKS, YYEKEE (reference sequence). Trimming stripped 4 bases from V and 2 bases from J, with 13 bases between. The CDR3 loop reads CASSHTGSPYEQYF. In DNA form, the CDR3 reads TGTGCCAGCAGCCATACCGGGTCCCCCTACGAGCAGTACTTC. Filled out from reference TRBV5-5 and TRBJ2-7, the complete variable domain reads DAGVTQSPTHLIKTRGQQVTLRCSPISGHKSVSWYQQVLGQGPQFIFQYYEKEERGRGNFPDRFSARQFPNYSSELNVNALLLGDSALYLCASSHTGSPYEQYFGPGTRLTVT.

The CDR3: CSVTGTGNSYEQYF. The CDR3 DNA follows: TGCAGCGTTACCGGGACAGGGAACTCCTACGAGCAGTACTTC. The genes are TRBV29-1 and TRBJ2-7, with 9 nucleotides matching TRBD1. With V trimmed by 5 bases and J by 0 bases, 5 bases remained unmatched. Germline V gene data show CDR1 as SQVTM and CDR2 as ANQGSEA. The CDR3 contains 14 residues.

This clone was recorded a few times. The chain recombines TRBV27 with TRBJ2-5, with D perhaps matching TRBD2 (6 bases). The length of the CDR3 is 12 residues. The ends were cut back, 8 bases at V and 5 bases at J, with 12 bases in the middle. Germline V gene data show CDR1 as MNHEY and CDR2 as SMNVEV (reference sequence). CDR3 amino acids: CASGGRGETQYF. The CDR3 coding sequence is TGTGCCAGCGGGGGACGGGGGGAGACCCAGTACTTC.

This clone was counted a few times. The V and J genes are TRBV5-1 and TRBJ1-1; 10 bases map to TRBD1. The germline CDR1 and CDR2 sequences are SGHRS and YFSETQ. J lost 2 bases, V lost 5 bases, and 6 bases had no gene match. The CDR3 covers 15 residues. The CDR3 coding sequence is TGCGCCAGCAGACCGGGACAGGGGTTTAACACTGAAGCTTTCTTT. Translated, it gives CASRPGQGFNTEAFF.

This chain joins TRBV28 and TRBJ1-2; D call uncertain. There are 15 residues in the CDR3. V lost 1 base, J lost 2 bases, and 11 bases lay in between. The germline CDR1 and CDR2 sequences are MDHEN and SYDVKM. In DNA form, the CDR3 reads TGTGCCAGCAGTTTATCGGTTAGCCAGAACTATGGCTACACCTTC. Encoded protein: CASSLSVSQNYGYTF.

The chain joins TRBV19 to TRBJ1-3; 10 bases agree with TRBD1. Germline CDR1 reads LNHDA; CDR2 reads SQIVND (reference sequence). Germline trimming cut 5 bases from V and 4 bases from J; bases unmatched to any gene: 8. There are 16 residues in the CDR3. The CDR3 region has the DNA TGTGCCAGTAGTGGTGGACAGGGGGACGTCGGAAACACCATATATTTT. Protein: CASSGGQGDVGNTIYF.

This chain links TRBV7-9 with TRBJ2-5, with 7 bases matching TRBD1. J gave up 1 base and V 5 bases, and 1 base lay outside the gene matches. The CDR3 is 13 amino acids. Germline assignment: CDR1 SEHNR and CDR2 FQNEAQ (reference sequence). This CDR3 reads CASSRTGQETQYF. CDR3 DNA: TGTGCCAGCAGCCGGACAGGCCAAGAGACCCAGTACTTC.

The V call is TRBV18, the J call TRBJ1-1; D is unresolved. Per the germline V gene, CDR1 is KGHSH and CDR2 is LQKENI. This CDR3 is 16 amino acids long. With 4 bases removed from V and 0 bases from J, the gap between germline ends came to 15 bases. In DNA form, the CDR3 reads TGTGCCAGCTCACGAACTCTGTCGGTGATGAACACTGAAGCTTTCTTT. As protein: CASSRTLSVMNTEAFF.

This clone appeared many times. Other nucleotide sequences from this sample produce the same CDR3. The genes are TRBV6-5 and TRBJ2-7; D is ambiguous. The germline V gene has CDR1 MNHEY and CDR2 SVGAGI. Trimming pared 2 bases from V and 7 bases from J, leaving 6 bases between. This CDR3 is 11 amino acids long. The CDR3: CASSYGGEQYF. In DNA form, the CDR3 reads TGTGCCAGCAGTTACGGCGGTGAGCAGTACTTC.

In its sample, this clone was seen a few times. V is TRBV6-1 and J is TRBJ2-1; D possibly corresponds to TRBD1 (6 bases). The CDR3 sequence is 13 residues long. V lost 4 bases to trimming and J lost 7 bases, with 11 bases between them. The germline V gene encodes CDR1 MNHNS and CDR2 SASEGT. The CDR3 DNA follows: TGTGCCAGCAGTGCCTCAGGGGCGAATGAGCAGTTCTTC. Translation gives CASSASGANEQFF.

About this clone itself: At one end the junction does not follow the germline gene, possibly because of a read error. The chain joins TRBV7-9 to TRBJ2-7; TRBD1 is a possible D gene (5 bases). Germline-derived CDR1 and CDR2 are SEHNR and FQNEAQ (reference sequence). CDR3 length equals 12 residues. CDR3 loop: CSSSLQASEQYF. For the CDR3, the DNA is TGTTCCAGCAGCTTACAGGCGTCAGAGCAGTACTTC.

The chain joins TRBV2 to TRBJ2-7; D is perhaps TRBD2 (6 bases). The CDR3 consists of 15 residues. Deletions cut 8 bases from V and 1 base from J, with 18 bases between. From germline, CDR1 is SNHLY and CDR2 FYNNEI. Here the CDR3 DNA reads TGTGCCAGCGTGGTCCGGGAGAGTAGTTCCTACGAGCAGTACTTC. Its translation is CASVVRESSSYEQYF.

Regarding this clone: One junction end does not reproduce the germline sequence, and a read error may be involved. In DNA, the CDR3 is TGCGCCAGCAGTGAGTCCGGGACAGGGTACTATGGCTACCCCTTC. Its translation: CASSESGTGYYGYPF. The chain is built from TRBV10-1 and TRBJ1-2; 9 bases are a match to TRBD1. Germline V gives CDR1 WNHNN, CDR2 SYGVQD (reference sequence). The CDR3 is 15 amino acids.

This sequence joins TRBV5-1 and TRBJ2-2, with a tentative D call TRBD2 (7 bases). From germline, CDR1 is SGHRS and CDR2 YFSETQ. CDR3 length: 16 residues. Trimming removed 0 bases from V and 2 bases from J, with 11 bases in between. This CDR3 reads CASSLGGGYNTGELFF. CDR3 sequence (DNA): TGCGCCAGCAGCTTGGGGGGGGGCTACAACACCGGGGAGCTGTTTTTT.